Sequencing of this T cell receptor beta chain was carried out in a study of CD8 T cells in Susac syndrome. Whole-study results and caveats: The study admitted that it had a relatively small number of individuals in its TCR sequencing and HLA analysis.

Blood CD8+ and CD4+ T cells underwent high-throughput TCR beta sequencing. Multiple sclerosis controls were treatment-naive patients with stable or active relapsing-remitting disease. Negative isolation yielded CD8+ and CD4+ T cells; FACS enriched TEMRA cells. An amount of RNA that ranged from roughly 0.45 to 1 ug was reverse transcribed with random hexamers. A single record per CDR3 protein comes from TCRdb applying MiXCR to the immunoSEQ multiplex PCR reads. The data show 100,000 to 150,000 distinct CDR3 sequences, more than 80% seen once. On this clonotype: Its antigen is not identified.

V lost 0 bases and J lost 0, with 15 bases in between. Germline V gene lookup returns CDR1 ENHRY and CDR2 SYGVKD. The CDR3 totals 18 residues. This clonotype originated in a human donor with multiple sclerosis. This sequence joins TRBV10-3 and TRBJ2-1; D is possibly TRBD2 (6 bases). Source material: CD8+ T cells from PBMCs. The CDR3, as DNA: TGTGCCATCAGTGAGTCCGGACTACCCCGCCCCTCCTACAATGAGCAGTTCTTC. This encodes CAISESGLPRPSYNEQFF.